The source of this T cell receptor beta chain is a study of blood T cell repertoires in COVID-19. Study-level background: Samples of COVID-19 (acute and convalescent) were obtained from the United States, Italy and Spain.

Per the authors' pipeline: For nucleated cells, counts were estimated from reference gene primer amplification. Measured with immunoSEQ multiplex PCR; TCRdb has only the in-frame clones, and not every one. That table supplies the V and J calls and clone size; D and trimming were determined from the DNA. The table lists a few hundred thousand clones, roughly 85% of them singletons. Germline loops: CDR1 LGHNA, CDR2 YSLEER. CDR3 size: 17 residues. V was pared by 0 bases and J by 4 bases, with 7 bases of the junction left unmatched. This TCR was recovered from a woman in her thirties with active or convalescent COVID-19. The chain couples TRBV4-3 to TRBJ2-1; the match to TRBD2 covers 9 bases. The sequencing input was peripheral blood. CDR3: CASSQDLRGGAYNEQFF. In DNA form, the CDR3 reads TGCGCCAGCAGCCAAGATCTTCGCGGGGGGGCATACAATGAGCAGTTCTTC.